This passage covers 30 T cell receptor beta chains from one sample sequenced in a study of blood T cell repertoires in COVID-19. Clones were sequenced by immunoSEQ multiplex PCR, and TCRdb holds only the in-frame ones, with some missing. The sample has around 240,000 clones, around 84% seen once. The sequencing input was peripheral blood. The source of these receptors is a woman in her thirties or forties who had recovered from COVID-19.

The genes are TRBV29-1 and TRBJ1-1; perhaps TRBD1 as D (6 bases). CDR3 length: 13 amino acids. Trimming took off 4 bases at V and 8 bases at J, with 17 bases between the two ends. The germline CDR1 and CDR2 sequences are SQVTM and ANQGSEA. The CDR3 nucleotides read TGCAGCGTTGTAGTTTTTCAGGGGACCGAAGCTTTCTTT. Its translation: CSVVVFQGTEAFF.

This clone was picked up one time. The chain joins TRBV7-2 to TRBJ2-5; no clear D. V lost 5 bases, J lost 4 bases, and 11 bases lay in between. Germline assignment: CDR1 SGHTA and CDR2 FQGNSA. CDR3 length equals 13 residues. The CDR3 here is CASSLLMAETQYF. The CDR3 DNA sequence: TGTGCCAGCAGCCTCCTCATGGCAGAGACCCAGTACTTC.

CDR3 amino acids: CASSFGQGQPQHF. DNA of the CDR3: TGTGCCAGCAGTTTCGGACAGGGACAGCCCCAGCATTTT. The rearrangement joins TRBV12-3 or TRBV12-4 to TRBJ1-5, with 8 bases fitting TRBD1. The CDR3 has 13 residues. The V gene end was trimmed by 3 bases and the J gene end by 7 bases; junction bases not matched to a gene: 2.

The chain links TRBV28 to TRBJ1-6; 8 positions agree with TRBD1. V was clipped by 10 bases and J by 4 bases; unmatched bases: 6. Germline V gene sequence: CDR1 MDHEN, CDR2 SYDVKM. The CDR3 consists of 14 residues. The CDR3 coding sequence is TGTGCCACCCGACAGGGGCAATATAATTCACCCCTCCACTTT. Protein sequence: CATRQGQYNSPLHF.

CDR3 sequence reads: CSTTENTEAFF. In DNA form, the CDR3 reads TGCAGCACAACAGAGAACACTGAAGCTTTCTTT. This chain joins TRBV20-1 and TRBJ1-1; D uncertain. This CDR3 is built from 11 residues. Germline assignment: CDR1 DFQATT and CDR2 SNEGSKA (reference sequence).

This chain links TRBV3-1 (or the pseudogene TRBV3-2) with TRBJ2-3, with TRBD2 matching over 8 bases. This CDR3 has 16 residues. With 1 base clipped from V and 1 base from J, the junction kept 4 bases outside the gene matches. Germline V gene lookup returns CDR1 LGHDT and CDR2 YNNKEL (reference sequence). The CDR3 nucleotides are TGTGCCAGCAGCCAAGGTAGTAGCGGGGGCACAGATACGCAGTATTTT. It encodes CASSQGSSGGTDTQYF.

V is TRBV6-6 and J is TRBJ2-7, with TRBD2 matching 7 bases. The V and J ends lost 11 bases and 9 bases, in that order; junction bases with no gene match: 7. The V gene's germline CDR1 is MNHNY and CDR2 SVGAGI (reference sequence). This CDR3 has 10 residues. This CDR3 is CAGGEVVQYF. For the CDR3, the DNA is TGTGCCGGGGGGGAGGTGGTGCAGTACTTC.

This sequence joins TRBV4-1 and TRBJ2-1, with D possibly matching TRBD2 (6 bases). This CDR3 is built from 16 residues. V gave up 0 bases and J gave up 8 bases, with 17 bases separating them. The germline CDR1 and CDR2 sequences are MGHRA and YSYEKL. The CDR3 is CASSQDPWQTGDEQFF. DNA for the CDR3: TGCGCCAGCAGCCAAGACCCATGGCAGACGGGGGATGAGCAGTTCTTC.

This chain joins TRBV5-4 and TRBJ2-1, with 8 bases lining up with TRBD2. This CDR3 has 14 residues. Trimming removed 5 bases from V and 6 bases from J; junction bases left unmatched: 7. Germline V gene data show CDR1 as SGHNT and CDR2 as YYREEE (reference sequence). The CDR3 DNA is TGTGCCAGCAGACCCGGGGGGGCAATCAATGAGCAGTTCTTC. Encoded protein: CASRPGGAINEQFF.

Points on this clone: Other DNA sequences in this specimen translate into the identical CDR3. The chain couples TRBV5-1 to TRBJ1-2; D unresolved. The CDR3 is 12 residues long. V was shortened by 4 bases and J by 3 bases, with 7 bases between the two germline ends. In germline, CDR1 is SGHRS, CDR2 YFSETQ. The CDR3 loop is CASSPGDYGYTF. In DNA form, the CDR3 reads TGCGCCAGCAGCCCCGGGGACTATGGCTACACCTTC.

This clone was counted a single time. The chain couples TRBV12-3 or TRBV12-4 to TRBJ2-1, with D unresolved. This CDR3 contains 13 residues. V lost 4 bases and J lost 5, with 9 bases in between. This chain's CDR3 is CASSSWADNEQFF. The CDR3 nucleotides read TGTGCCAGCAGTTCTTGGGCAGACAATGAGCAGTTCTTC.

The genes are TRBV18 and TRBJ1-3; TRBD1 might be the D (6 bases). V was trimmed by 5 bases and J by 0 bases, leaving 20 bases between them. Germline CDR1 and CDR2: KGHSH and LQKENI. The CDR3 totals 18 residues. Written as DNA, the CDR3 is TGTGCCAGCTCAAGGGACATCCCTTCGATTAGCTCTGGAAACACCATATATTTT. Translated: CASSRDIPSISSGNTIYF.

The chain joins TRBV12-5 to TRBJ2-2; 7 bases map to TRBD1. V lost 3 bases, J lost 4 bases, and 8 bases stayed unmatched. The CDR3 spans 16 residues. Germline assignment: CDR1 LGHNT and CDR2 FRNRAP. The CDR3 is CASGFGTANFTGELFF. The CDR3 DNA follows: TGTGCTAGTGGTTTTGGGACAGCTAATTTCACCGGGGAGCTGTTTTTT.

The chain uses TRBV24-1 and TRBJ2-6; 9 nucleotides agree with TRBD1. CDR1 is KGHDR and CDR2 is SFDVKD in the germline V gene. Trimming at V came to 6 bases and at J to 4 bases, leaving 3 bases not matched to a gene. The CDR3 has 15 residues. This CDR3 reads CATSRTGDGANVLTF. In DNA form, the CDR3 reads TGTGCCACCAGTAGGACAGGGGACGGGGCCAACGTCCTGACTTTC.

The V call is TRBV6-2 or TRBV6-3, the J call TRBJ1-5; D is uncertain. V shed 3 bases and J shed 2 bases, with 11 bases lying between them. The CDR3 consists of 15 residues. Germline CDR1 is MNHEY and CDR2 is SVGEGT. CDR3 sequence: CASSYWESGNQPQHF. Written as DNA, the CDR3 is TGTGCCAGCAGTTATTGGGAGAGTGGCAATCAGCCCCAGCATTTT.

The CDR3 nucleotides read TGCAGCGTTGGTGAGGAAAAACTGTTTTTT. Translating gives CSVGEEKLFF. V gene TRBV29-1 combines with J gene TRBJ1-4; no firm D call. From germline, CDR1 is SQVTM and CDR2 ANQGSEA. The ends were cut back, 4 bases at V and 8 bases at J, with 5 bases in the middle. This CDR3 region has 10 residues.

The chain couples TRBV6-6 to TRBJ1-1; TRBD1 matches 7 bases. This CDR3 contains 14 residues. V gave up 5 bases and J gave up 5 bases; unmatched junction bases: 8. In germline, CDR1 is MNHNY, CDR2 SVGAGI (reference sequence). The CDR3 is CASSRGTVETEAFF. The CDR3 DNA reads TGTGCCAGCAGTAGAGGGACAGTCGAAACTGAAGCTTTCTTT.

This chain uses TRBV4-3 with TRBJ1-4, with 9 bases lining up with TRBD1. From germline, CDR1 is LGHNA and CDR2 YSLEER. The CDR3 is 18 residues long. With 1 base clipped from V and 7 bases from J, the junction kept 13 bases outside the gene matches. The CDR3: CASSQVWGTGTGSEKLFF. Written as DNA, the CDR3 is TGCGCCAGCAGCCAAGTCTGGGGTACCGGGACAGGGTCTGAAAAACTGTTTTTT.

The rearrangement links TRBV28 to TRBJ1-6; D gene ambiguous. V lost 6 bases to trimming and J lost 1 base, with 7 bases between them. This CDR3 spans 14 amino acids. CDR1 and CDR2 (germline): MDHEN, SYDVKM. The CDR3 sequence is CASRSGSYNSPLHF. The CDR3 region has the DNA TGTGCCAGCAGATCAGGTTCCTATAATTCACCCCTCCACTTT.

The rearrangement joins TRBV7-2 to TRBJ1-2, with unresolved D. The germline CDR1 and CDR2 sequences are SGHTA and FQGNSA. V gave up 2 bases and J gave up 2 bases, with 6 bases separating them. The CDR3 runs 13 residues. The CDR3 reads CASSLPQNYGYTF. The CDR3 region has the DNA TGTGCCAGCAGCTTACCCCAGAACTATGGCTACACCTTC.

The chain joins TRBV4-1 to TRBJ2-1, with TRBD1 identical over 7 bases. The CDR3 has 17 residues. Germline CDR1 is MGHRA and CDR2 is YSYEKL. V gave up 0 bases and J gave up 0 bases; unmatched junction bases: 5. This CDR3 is CASSQDDRDSSYNEQFF. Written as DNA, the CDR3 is TGCGCCAGCAGCCAAGACGACCGGGACAGCTCCTACAATGAGCAGTTCTTC.

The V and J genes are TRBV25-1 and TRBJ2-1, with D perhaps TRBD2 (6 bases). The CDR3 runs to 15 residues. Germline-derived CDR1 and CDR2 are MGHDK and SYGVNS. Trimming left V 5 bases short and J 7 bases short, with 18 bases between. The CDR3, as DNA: TGTGCCAGCAGTCCCCGGACTATTTCGCGGAATGAGCAGTTCTTC. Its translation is CASSPRTISRNEQFF. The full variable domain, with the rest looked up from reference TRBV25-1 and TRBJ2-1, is EADIYQTPRYLVIGTGKKITLECSQTMGHDKMYWYQQDPGMELHLIHYSYGVNSTEKGDLSSESTVSRIRTEHFPLTLESARPSHTSQYLCASSPRTISRNEQFFGPGTRLTVL.

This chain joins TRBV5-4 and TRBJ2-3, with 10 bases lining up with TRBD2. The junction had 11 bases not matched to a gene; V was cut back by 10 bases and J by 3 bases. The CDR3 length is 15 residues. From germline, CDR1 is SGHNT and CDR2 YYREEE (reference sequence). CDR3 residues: CAFQGTSVQTDTQYF. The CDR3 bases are TGTGCCTTTCAAGGGACTAGCGTTCAGACAGATACGCAGTATTTT.

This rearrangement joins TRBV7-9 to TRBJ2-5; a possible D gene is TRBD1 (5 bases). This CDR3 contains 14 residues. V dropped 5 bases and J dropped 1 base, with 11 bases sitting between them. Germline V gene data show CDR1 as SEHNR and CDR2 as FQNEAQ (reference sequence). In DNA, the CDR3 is TGTGCCAGCAGCACCAGGGTCTCCCAAGAGACCCAGTACTTC. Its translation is CASSTRVSQETQYF. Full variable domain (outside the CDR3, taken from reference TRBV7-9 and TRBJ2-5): DTGVSQNPRHKITKRGQNVTFRCDPISEHNRLYWYRQTLGQGPEFLTYFQNEAQLEKSRLLSDRFSAERPKGSFSTLEIQRTEQGDSAMYLCASSTRVSQETQYFGPGTRLLVL.

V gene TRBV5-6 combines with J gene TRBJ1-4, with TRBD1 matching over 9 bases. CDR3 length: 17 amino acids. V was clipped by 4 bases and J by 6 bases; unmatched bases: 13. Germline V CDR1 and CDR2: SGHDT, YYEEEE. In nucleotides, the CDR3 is TGTGCCAGCAGCGCAAGTCCCGGGACAGGGAGGCATGAAAAACTGTTTTTT. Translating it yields CASSASPGTGRHEKLFF.

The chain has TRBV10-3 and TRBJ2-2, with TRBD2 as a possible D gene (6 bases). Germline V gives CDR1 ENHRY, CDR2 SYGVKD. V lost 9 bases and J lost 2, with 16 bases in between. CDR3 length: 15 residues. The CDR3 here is CAIEEEGSNTGELFF. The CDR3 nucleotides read TGTGCCATTGAGGAGGAGGGATCCAACACCGGGGAGCTGTTTTTT.

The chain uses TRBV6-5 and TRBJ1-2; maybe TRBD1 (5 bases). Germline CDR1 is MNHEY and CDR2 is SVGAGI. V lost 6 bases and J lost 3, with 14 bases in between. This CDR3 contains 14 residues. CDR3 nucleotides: TGTGCCAGCAGAGCACCCGGACAATACTATGGCTACACCTTC. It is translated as CASRAPGQYYGYTF.

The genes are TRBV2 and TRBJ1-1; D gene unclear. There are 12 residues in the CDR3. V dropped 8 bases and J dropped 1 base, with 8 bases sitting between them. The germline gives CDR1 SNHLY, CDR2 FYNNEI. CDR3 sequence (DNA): TGTGCCAGCTTGGCTTGGAACACTGAAGCTTTCTTT. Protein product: CASLAWNTEAFF. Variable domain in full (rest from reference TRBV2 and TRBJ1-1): EPEVTQTPSHQVTQMGQEVILRCVPISNHLYFYWYRQILGQKVEFLVSFYNNEISEKSEIFDDQFSVERPDGSNFTLKIRSTKLEDSAMYFCASLAWNTEAFFGQGTRLTVV.

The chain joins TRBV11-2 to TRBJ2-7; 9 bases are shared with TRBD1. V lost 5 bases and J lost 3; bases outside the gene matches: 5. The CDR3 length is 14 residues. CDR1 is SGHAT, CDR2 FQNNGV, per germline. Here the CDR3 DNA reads TGTGCCAGCAGCCCGCCGGGACAGGGCTACGAGCAGTACTTC. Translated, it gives CASSPPGQGYEQYF.

In DNA, the CDR3 is TGTGCCAGTAGTGACAGGGGGGACTACGAGCAGTACTTC. Translation gives CASSDRGDYEQYF. The V call is TRBV19, the J call TRBJ2-7, with 9 nucleotides matching TRBD1. Unmatched junction bases numbered 2, after V lost 5 bases and J lost 3 bases. CDR1 LNHDA and CDR2 SQIVND come from the germline V gene (reference sequence). This CDR3 is 13 amino acids long.